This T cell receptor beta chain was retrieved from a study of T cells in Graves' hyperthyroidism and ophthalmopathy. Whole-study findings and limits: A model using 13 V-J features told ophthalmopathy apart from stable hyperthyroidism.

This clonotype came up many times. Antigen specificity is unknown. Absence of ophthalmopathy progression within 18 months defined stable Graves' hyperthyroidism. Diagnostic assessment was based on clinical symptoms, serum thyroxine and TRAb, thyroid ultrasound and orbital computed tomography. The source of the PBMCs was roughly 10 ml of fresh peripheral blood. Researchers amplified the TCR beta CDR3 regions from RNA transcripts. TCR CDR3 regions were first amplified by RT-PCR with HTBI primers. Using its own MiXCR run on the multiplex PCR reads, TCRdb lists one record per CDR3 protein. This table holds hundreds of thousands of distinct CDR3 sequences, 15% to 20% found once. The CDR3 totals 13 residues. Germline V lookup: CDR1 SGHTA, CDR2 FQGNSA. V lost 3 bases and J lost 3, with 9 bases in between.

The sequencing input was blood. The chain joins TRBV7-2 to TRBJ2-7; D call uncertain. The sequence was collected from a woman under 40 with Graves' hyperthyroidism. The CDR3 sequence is CASSLNSGYEQYF. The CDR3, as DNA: TGTGCCAGCAGCTTGAATTCGGGCTACGAGCAGTACTTC.